This T cell receptor (beta chain) was recovered during a study of early T cells in non-severe SARS-CoV-2 infection. cDNA molecules, individually, were tagged with unique molecular identifiers. TCRdb fed the 5' RACE reads into MiXCR, producing one record per CDR3 protein. The sample carries about 110,000 distinct CDR3 sequences, around an eighth recorded once. Whole-study findings and limits: Database matching using VDJdb favored anti-spike CD8 responses, with private and CD4 specificities left missing.

V was shortened by 0 bases and J by 4 bases, with 12 bases between the two germline ends. CDR3 length: 15 amino acids. Germline V lookup: CDR1 LGHDT, CDR2 YNNKEL (reference sequence). There are many counts of this clonotype. The antigen remains unidentified. The chain recombines TRBV3-1 with TRBJ1-2; D is unresolved. The receptor comes from an adult who was a healthcare worker with PCR-confirmed SARS-CoV-2 infection or an uninfected control (not recorded which). Sequences were derived from whole blood, sampled at baseline. CDR3 protein: CASSQESLGVYGYTF. CDR3 bases: TGTGCCAGCAGCCAAGAATCTCTCGGGGTCTATGGCTACACCTTC.